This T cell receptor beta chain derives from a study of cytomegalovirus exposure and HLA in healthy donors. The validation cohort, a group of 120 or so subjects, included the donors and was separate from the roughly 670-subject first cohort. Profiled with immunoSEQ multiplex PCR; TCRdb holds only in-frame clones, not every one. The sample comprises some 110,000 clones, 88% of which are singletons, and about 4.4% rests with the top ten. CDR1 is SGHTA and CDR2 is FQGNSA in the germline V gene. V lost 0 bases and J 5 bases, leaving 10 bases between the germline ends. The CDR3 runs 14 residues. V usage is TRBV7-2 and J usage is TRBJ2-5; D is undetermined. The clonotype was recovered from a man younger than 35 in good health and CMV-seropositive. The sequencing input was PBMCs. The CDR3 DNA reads TGTGCCAGCAGCTTAGCCTTGGTGGAGGAGACCCAGTACTTC. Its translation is CASSLALVEETQYF.